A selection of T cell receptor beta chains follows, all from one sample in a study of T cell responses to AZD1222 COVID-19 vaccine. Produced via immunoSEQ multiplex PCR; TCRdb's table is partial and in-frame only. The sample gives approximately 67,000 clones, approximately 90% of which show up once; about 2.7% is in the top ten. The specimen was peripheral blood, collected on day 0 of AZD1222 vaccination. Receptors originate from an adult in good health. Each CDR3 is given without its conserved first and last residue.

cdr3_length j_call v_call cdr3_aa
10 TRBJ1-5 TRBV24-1 ATSDPGEPQH
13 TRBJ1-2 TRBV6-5 ASSPRQGYGYGYT
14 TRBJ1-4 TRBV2 ASSEEEGEGWEKLF
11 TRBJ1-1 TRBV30 AWYRQGGPEAF
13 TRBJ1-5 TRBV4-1 ASSQEEQAHQPQH
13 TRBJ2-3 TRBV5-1 ASSPRTRGTDTQY
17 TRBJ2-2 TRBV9 ASSARQRTGGANTGELF
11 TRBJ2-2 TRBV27 ASSLREDGELF
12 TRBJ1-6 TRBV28 ASSVAAPNSPLH
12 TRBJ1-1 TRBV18 ASSPLGGDTEAF
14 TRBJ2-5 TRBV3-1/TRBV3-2 ASSHLAGGPQETQY
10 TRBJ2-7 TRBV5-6 ASSLGQYEQY
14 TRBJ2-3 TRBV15 ATSRDSGATRNTQY
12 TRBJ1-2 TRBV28 ASSFDRGLYGYT
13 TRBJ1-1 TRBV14 ASSQALGWTGAAF
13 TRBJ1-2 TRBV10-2 ASSEGRAGSYGYT
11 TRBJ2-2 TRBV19 ASSIWGTGELF
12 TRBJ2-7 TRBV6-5 ASRRAGGPHEQY
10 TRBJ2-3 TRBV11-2 ASSLSTDTQY
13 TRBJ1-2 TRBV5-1 ASSPRQGADYGYT
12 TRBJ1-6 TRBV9 ASSAGQENSPLH
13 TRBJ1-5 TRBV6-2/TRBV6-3 ASSYSQFSNQPQH
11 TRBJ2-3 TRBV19 ATRSRGTDTQY
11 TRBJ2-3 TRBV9 ASSAFSTDTQY
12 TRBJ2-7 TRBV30 AWSRQGRGYEQY
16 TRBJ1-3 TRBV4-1 ASSQGLLRTVKGNTIY
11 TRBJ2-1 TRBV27 ASSFTSYNEQF
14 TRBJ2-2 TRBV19 ASSMRGTGGGGELF
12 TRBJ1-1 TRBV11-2 ASSLLTGSTEAF
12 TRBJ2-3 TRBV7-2 ASSYRASTDTQY
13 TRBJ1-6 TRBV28 ASSTPHRGRSPLH
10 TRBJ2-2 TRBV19 ASRTGAGELF
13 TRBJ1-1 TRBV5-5 ASSFTFGGLDQAF
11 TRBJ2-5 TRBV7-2 ASRGDWGETQY
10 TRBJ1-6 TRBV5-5 ASSSVNSPLH